This T cell receptor beta chain was sequenced in a study of a mutant IDH1 vaccine in newly diagnosed glioma. Overall study: With temozolomide cycles, or 4-6 weeks after radiotherapy alone, vaccination was started. Previous care, which was radiotherapy, temozolomide, or both, most often involved both. Regarding the study as a whole: Vaccination elicited immune responses in 93.3% of patients.

As for time point: week 47, end of study. The content of each vaccine dose was 300 ug of mutant IDH1 20-mer peptide, and topical imiquimod accompanied it. There were eight vaccinations for patients, given in weeks 1, 3, 5, 7, 11, 15, 19 and 23. Details on this clone: Its cognate antigen is unknown.

The CDR3 has 15 residues. The germline V gene has CDR1 LNHNV and CDR2 YYDKDF (reference sequence). Trimming removed 3 bases from V and 4 bases from J, with 15 bases in between. Libraries were prepared by immunoSEQ multiplex PCR; TCRdb keeps only in-frame clonotypes and omits some of them. There are 30,000 to 35,000 clones in the sample; roughly nine tenths occur only once, and around 2.2% lies in the top ten. This clonotype originated in a middle-aged man with glioma. The J gene is TRBJ1-1, the V gene TRBV15; D is undetermined. The sequencing here drew on PBMCs, taken from a glioma patient whose treatment included an IDH1 peptide vaccine. As DNA, the CDR3 is TGTGCCACCAGCAGCAATCTCGGGAGGGCCACTGAAGCTTTCTTT. Its protein is CATSSNLGRATEAFF.